The 32 T cell receptor beta chains given below trace back to one sample, sequenced in a study of shared clonotypes between healthy human individuals. Data came from immunoSEQ multiplex PCR; TCRdb stores just in-frame clones and leaves some out. The sample carries approximately 330,000 clones, more than 60% recorded once. What was sequenced was memory CD4+ T cells sorted from blood. Regarding subset: CD45RA-negative fraction. All receptors come from a man aged 25 to 40 in good health.

V is TRBV5-5 and J is TRBJ2-7, with a tentative D call TRBD1 (7 bases). The CDR3 consists of 17 residues. V was shortened by 1 base and J by 0 bases, with 17 bases between the two germline ends. CDR1 SGHKS and CDR2 YYEKEE come from the germline V gene (reference sequence). CDR3 loop: CASSLFSTGTHSYEQYF. Here the CDR3 DNA reads TGTGCCAGCAGCTTGTTCTCGACAGGGACTCACTCCTACGAGCAGTACTTC. Combining the CDR3 with reference TRBV5-5 and TRBJ2-7 gives the whole variable domain DAGVTQSPTHLIKTRGQQVTLRCSPISGHKSVSWYQQVLGQGPQFIFQYYEKEERGRGNFPDRFSARQFPNYSSELNVNALLLGDSALYLCASSLFSTGTHSYEQYFGPGTRLTVT.

The CDR3 region is CASSVGDVSYGYTF. CDR3 DNA: TGTGCCAGCAGCGTAGGGGACGTGAGCTATGGCTACACCTTC. V and J are TRBV9 and TRBJ1-2; D is possibly TRBD1 (5 bases). The length of the CDR3 is 14 residues. Germline V gene lookup returns CDR1 SGDLS and CDR2 YYNGEE. Trimming pared 0 bases from V and 4 bases from J, leaving 10 bases between.

The rearrangement joins TRBV9 to TRBJ1-1, with D uncertain. Trimming stripped 3 bases from V and 3 bases from J, with 12 bases between. The CDR3 consists of 14 residues. The germline V gene encodes CDR1 SGDLS and CDR2 YYNGEE. The CDR3 nucleotides read TGTGCCAGCAGCGCCAGGAATTTTGACACTGAAGCTTTCTTT. It yields the protein CASSARNFDTEAFF.

This chain uses TRBV6-1 with TRBJ2-7, with D possibly TRBD2 on 5 matching bases. Trimming cost V 2 bases and J 10 bases, with 15 bases left between them. Germline CDR1 MNHNS, CDR2 SASEGT. The CDR3 is made up of 13 amino acids. The CDR3 loop is CASSEKWRSRQYF. The CDR3 nucleotides are TGTGCCAGCAGTGAAAAGTGGAGGAGCCGACAGTACTTC.

V and J are TRBV7-2 and TRBJ2-3, with 9 bases identical to TRBD1. This CDR3 is 14 amino acids long. Trimming took 4 bases from V and 6 from J; bases not matched to a gene: 5. Germline V gives CDR1 SGHTA, CDR2 FQGNSA. CDR3 amino acids: CASSSRDRVDTQYF. Written as DNA, the CDR3 is TGTGCCAGCAGCTCCCGGGACAGGGTGGATACGCAGTATTTT.

This clone has a handful of counts. The chain joins TRBV29-1 to TRBJ2-2, with a tentative D call TRBD1 (6 bases). This CDR3 region has 12 residues. CDR1 and CDR2 from the germline V gene are SQVTM and ANQGSEA. Trimming pared 7 bases from V and 5 bases from J, leaving 11 bases between. The DNA of the CDR3 is TGCAGCGGACAGGTTGGAACCGGGGAGCTGTTTTTT. It specifies CSGQVGTGELFF.

The rearrangement joins TRBV2 to TRBJ2-6, with D possibly TRBD2 on 6 matching bases. Germline CDR1 is SNHLY and CDR2 is FYNNEI. CDR3 length: 15 amino acids. V gave up 5 bases and J gave up 2 bases, with 10 bases separating them. The chain's CDR3 is CASSPPGAGANVLTF. CDR3 coding DNA: TGTGCCAGCAGTCCCCCGGGAGCTGGGGCCAACGTCCTGACTTTC.

This chain joins TRBV18 and TRBJ2-4; D is uncertain. The CDR3 totals 18 residues. Between the trimmed V and J ends, which lost 0 bases and 2 bases, there was a span of 17 bases. Germline values: CDR1 KGHSH, CDR2 LQKENI. The CDR3 sequence is CASSPPNMKGGTKNIQYF. CDR3 in DNA: TGTGCCAGCTCACCACCGAACATGAAGGGTGGAACCAAAAACATTCAGTACTTC.

The chain couples TRBV7-8 to TRBJ2-1; 7 nucleotides line up with TRBD2. CDR1 and CDR2 (germline): SGHVS, FQNEAQ. The trim removed 5 bases at V and 0 bases at J, leaving 4 bases unmatched. The CDR3 sequence is 15 residues long. The CDR3 DNA reads as TGTGCCAGCAGCATCGGACTAGGCTCCTACAATGAGCAGTTCTTC. It codes for CASSIGLGSYNEQFF.

This sequence joins TRBV5-6 and TRBJ2-5; D is perhaps TRBD2 (6 bases). V lost 0 bases to trimming and J lost 5 bases, with 14 bases between them. The CDR3 is made up of 15 amino acids. Per the germline V gene, CDR1 is SGHDT and CDR2 is YYEEEE. CDR3: CASSLVGGISETQYF. CDR3 in DNA: TGTGCCAGCAGCTTGGTTGGAGGGATCTCGGAGACCCAGTACTTC.

V usage is TRBV27 and J usage is TRBJ2-7, with TRBD1 matching over 7 bases. From germline, CDR1 is MNHEY and CDR2 SMNVEV (reference sequence). The junction had 5 bases not matched to a gene; V was cut back by 6 bases and J by 6 bases. The CDR3 sequence is 12 residues long. Written as DNA, the CDR3 is TGTGCCAGCAGGGACAGGTTCTCCGAGCAGTACTTC. Its translation is CASRDRFSEQYF.

The chain is built from TRBV6-6 and TRBJ1-5; no definite D call. V shed 8 bases and J shed 4 bases, with 9 bases lying between them. Germline V gives CDR1 MNHNY, CDR2 SVGAGI (reference sequence). The CDR3 is made up of 12 amino acids. The CDR3, as DNA: TGTGCCAGCTACTCAGCGAATCAGCCCCAGCATTTT. Protein: CASYSANQPQHF.

This clone has a count of ten or more. V usage is TRBV10-2 and J usage is TRBJ2-3; weak D call: TRBD1 (7 bases). The CDR3 is 17 amino acids. The V and J ends lost 3 bases and 6 bases respectively, with 22 bases between them. Germline V gives CDR1 WSHSY, CDR2 SAAADI. The CDR3 sequence: CASSDFGGTVFSDTQYF. The CDR3 bases are TGCGCCAGCAGTGATTTTGGGGGGACAGTGTTCTCCGATACGCAGTATTTT.

There are a few counts of this clone. This CDR3 is also generated by other DNA sequences in the sample. The chain recombines TRBV7-2 with TRBJ2-6; the D is unclear. With 2 bases removed from V and 0 bases from J, the gap between germline ends came to 8 bases. The V gene's germline CDR1 is SGHTA and CDR2 FQGNSA. The length of the CDR3 is 16 residues. The CDR3 DNA reads as TGTGCCAGCAGCTTAAGACAACACTCTGGGGCCAACGTCCTGACTTTC. It codes for CASSLRQHSGANVLTF.

V is TRBV6-5 and J is TRBJ2-7, with no clear D. The CDR3 has 16 amino acids. Germline loops: CDR1 MNHEY, CDR2 SVGAGI. Trimming removed 0 bases at V and 3 bases at J, with 15 bases between. The CDR3 loop reads CASSYSFGSPHYEQYF. As DNA, the CDR3 is TGTGCCAGCAGTTACTCCTTCGGGTCGCCGCACTACGAGCAGTACTTC.

Concerning this clone itself: A read error is the likely source, as a far larger clone sits one nucleotide away. CDR3 coding DNA: TGTGTCAGCAGCTCTCCGGGAACGGGGAACTATGGCTACACCTTC. Protein: CVSSSPGTGNYGYTF. This chain links TRBV28 with TRBJ1-2; D is unclear. Germline V gives CDR1 MDHEN, CDR2 SYDVKM. The CDR3 length is 15 residues.

V gene TRBV9 combines with J gene TRBJ2-5; no reliable D call. Germline CDR1 SGDLS, CDR2 YYNGEE. V lost 0 bases, J lost 2 bases, and 8 bases lay in between. The CDR3 consists of 14 residues. The CDR3 reads CASSVGAAQETQYF. CDR3 bases: TGTGCCAGCAGCGTAGGGGCAGCACAAGAGACCCAGTACTTC.

The chain couples TRBV11-2 to TRBJ1-2; D unclear. V shed 4 bases and J shed 4 bases, with 13 bases lying between them. The CDR3 contains 14 residues. CDR1 SGHAT and CDR2 FQNNGV come from the germline V gene. CDR3 residues: CASSSAQTIYGYTF. Here the CDR3 DNA reads TGTGCCAGCAGCTCAGCCCAGACGATCTATGGCTACACCTTC.

This CDR3 is CASSQGLEQPQHF. Here the CDR3 DNA reads TGTGCCAGCAGCCAGGGTCTAGAACAGCCCCAGCATTTT. This chain connects TRBV11-2 to TRBJ1-5; weak D call: TRBD1 (5 bases). Deletions cut 5 bases from V and 7 bases from J, with 12 bases between. The CDR3 covers 13 residues. CDR1 is SGHAT, CDR2 FQNNGV, per germline.

The CDR3 protein is CASSLALAGLYEQYF. The CDR3 region has the DNA TGTGCCAGCAGTTTAGCACTAGCGGGACTCTACGAGCAGTACTTC. The chain is built from TRBV28 and TRBJ2-7; 10 bases fit TRBD2. With 2 bases clipped from V and 3 bases from J, the junction kept 4 bases outside the gene matches. Germline CDR1 is MDHEN and CDR2 is SYDVKM. This CDR3 contains 15 residues.

The gene calls are TRBV5-5 and TRBJ2-2; TRBD2 matches at 9 bases. The trim removed 1 base at V and 0 bases at J, leaving 10 bases unmatched. CDR1 and CDR2 (germline): SGHKS, YYEKEE (reference sequence). The CDR3 totals 19 residues. This chain's CDR3 is CASSLKIRAGGPNTGELFF. The CDR3 DNA reads as TGTGCCAGCAGCTTGAAAATTAGGGCGGGAGGGCCGAACACCGGGGAGCTGTTTTTT.

This clone appeared a single time. The chain uses TRBV20-1 and TRBJ2-7; 9 positions agree with TRBD1. CDR1 is DFQATT, CDR2 SNEGSKA, per germline (reference sequence). This CDR3 comprises 11 residues. V shed 8 bases, J shed 7 bases, and the junction held 6 bases outside the gene matches. The CDR3 spells CSTGQGNEQYF. CDR3 DNA sequence: TGCAGTACCGGACAGGGGAATGAGCAGTACTTC.

This clone was observed a single time. This chain connects TRBV7-2 to TRBJ2-1; D is unclear. Trimming took off 3 bases at V and 5 bases at J, with 8 bases between the two ends. The CDR3 runs 13 residues. Germline CDR1 is SGHTA and CDR2 is FQGNSA. This chain's CDR3 is CASSFSVNNEQFF. CDR3 nucleotide sequence: TGTGCCAGCAGCTTTTCGGTCAACAATGAGCAGTTCTTC.

This clone was seen a few times. The chain is built from TRBV10-2 and TRBJ2-1, with D maybe TRBD2 (6 bases). CDR3 size: 17 residues. The ends were cut back, 2 bases at V and 5 bases at J, with 19 bases in the middle. The germline gives CDR1 WSHSY, CDR2 SAAADI. CDR3 nucleotide sequence: TGCGCCAGCAGTGAGACACCGGGACTGAGACCTAACAATGAGCAGTTCTTC. It translates to CASSETPGLRPNNEQFF.

This clone has a handful of counts. This chain links TRBV27 with TRBJ1-1, with 7 bases identical to TRBD1. Germline V CDR1 and CDR2: MNHEY, SMNVEV (reference sequence). V lost 2 bases and J lost 0; bases outside the gene matches: 6. The CDR3 loop spans 16 amino acids. The CDR3 DNA reads as TGTGCCAGCAGTTTAGGAGAGGGGGCGGTGAACACTGAAGCTTTCTTT. Translation gives CASSLGEGAVNTEAFF.

V is TRBV25-1 and J is TRBJ2-7; D ambiguous. Germline CDR1 reads MGHDK; CDR2 reads SYGVNS. V was shortened by 2 bases and J by 8 bases, with 7 bases between the two germline ends. The CDR3 spans 11 residues. CDR3 residues: CASSEVSQQYF. In DNA form, the CDR3 reads TGTGCCAGCAGTGAAGTGAGCCAGCAGTACTTC.

This clone was detected ten times or more. The CDR3 region is CASSLRGRAEAFF. The DNA for the CDR3 is TGTGCCAGCAGCTTGCGAGGGAGAGCTGAAGCTTTCTTT. The chain joins TRBV5-6 to TRBJ1-1, with unresolved D. Germline CDR1 is SGHDT and CDR2 is YYEEEE. V was clipped by 1 base and J by 6 bases, with 10 bases between them. The CDR3 loop spans 13 amino acids.

The CDR3 spells CASSLYRVNTEAFF. CDR3 nucleotides: TGTGCCAGCAGTTTATACAGGGTTAACACTGAAGCTTTCTTT. J is TRBJ1-1 and V is TRBV28, with a tentative D call TRBD1 (6 bases). Trimming took off 1 base at V and 2 bases at J, with 8 bases between the two ends. This CDR3 spans 14 amino acids. Germline assignment: CDR1 MDHEN and CDR2 SYDVKM.

This clone was detected only a few times. This chain uses TRBV5-4 with TRBJ2-2; 7 nucleotides agree with TRBD1. The CDR3 is made up of 14 amino acids. V shed 3 bases and J 4 bases; nucleotides not matched to a gene: 3. Germline assignment: CDR1 SGHNT and CDR2 YYREEE (reference sequence). CDR3 DNA: TGTGCCAGCAGCTCGGGACAGCCCACCGGGGAGCTGTTTTTT. Translation: CASSSGQPTGELFF.

The chain links TRBV27 to TRBJ2-1, with D tentatively TRBD2 (5 bases). CDR3 length: 15 amino acids. Germline V lookup: CDR1 MNHEY, CDR2 SMNVEV (reference sequence). The germline V and J ends were trimmed by 2 bases and 4 bases, with 12 bases remaining between them. DNA of the CDR3: TGTGCCAGCAGTTTAGAGGGAGTCGAATACAATGAGCAGTTCTTC. Its protein product is CASSLEGVEYNEQFF.

The chain employs TRBV27 and TRBJ2-7; D is unresolved. This CDR3 is 17 amino acids long. CDR1 MNHEY and CDR2 SMNVEV come from the germline V gene (reference sequence). The V end was cut by 6 bases, the J end by 3 bases, with 24 bases between. CDR3 protein: CASSSVALAETHYEQYF. The DNA of the CDR3 is TGTGCCAGCAGCTCCGTCGCCCTGGCGGAGACACACTACGAGCAGTACTTC.

This chain uses TRBV2 with TRBJ2-3; no firm D call. Per the germline V gene, CDR1 is SNHLY and CDR2 is FYNNEI. This CDR3 is built from 15 residues. V was cut by 3 bases and J by 3 bases, with 13 bases left in between. CDR3 bases: TGTGCCAGCAGTGATGGGCCTCACGGGACAGATACGCAGTATTTT. This gives the protein CASSDGPHGTDTQYF.